One sample yielded the 31 T cell receptor beta chains listed below, sequenced in a study of T cells in Graves' hyperthyroidism and ophthalmopathy. From RNA transcripts, TCR beta CDR3 regions were amplified. With the HTBI primer set, the TCR CDR3 went through a first round of RT-PCR. A single record per CDR3 protein comes from TCRdb applying MiXCR to the multiplex PCR reads. Here the sample spans roughly 800,000 distinct CDR3 sequences, 38% being singletons. Material for sequencing was blood. The origin of the receptors is a man between 18 and 29 years old with Graves' hyperthyroidism.

The CDR3 is CASRGRQIANYGYTF. The DNA of the CDR3 is TGTGCCAGCAGAGGTCGACAGATAGCTAACTATGGCTACACCTTC. The genes are TRBV12-3 or TRBV12-4 and TRBJ1-2; D perhaps matches TRBD1 (5 bases). This CDR3 is built from 15 residues. V lost 6 bases, J lost 0 bases, and 14 bases lay in between.

With regard to this clonotype: A clone one base away is much larger, so this may be a read error. The V gene is TRBV7-9, the J gene TRBJ2-5; tentative D call: TRBD1 (6 bases). Trimming removed 5 bases at V and 5 bases at J, with 18 bases between. The CDR3 sequence is 15 residues long. The V gene's germline CDR1 is SEHNR and CDR2 FQNEAQ (reference sequence). CDR3 region: CASSAGTTPGETQYF. CDR3 DNA sequence: TGTGCCAGCAGCGCCGGGACAACCCCGGGGGAGACCCAGTACTTC.

This clonotype was counted many times. The chain combines TRBV10-3 with TRBJ1-1, with D unresolved. CDR3 length equals 13 residues. V lost 6 bases, J lost 0 bases, and 8 bases lay in between. Germline values: CDR1 ENHRY, CDR2 SYGVKD. This chain's CDR3 is CAIRENLNTEAFF. The CDR3 DNA is TGTGCCATCAGAGAGAACCTGAACACTGAAGCTTTCTTT.

V is TRBV29-1 and J is TRBJ2-7, with D perhaps given as TRBD1 or TRBD2 (5 bases each). In germline, CDR1 is SQVTM, CDR2 ANQGSEA. This CDR3 contains 12 residues. V gave up 3 bases and J gave up 5 bases, with 11 bases separating them. The CDR3 nucleotides read TGCAGCGTTGAGGTGGGGGTTAACGAGCAGTACTTC. It translates to CSVEVGVNEQYF.

The J gene is TRBJ1-1, the V gene TRBV4-1, with a tentative D call TRBD1 (5 bases). The CDR3 length is 15 residues. The V end was cut by 0 bases, the J end by 4 bases, with 12 bases between. CDR1 is MGHRA and CDR2 is YSYEKL in the germline V gene. The CDR3 DNA follows: TGCGCCAGCAGCCAAGAGGGGCCAGCATCCACTGAAGCTTTCTTT. Amino acid sequence: CASSQEGPASTEAFF.

In the case of this clonotype: A read error may be the cause here, since a much bigger clone is one base away. The V and J genes are TRBV9 and TRBJ1-5; 8 nucleotides align to TRBD1. This CDR3 has 14 residues. The V gene's germline CDR1 is SGDLS and CDR2 YYNGEE. DNA for the CDR3: TGTGCCAGCAGCGCGGGACAGGACAATCAGCCCCGGCATTTT. Its protein product is CASSAGQDNQPRHF. Supplemented by reference TRBV9 and TRBJ1-5, the full variable domain reads DSGVTQTPKHLITATGQRVTLRCSPRSGDLSVYWYQQSLDQGLQFLIQYYNGEERAKGNILERFSAQQFPDLHSELNLSSLELGDSALYFCASSAGQDNQPRHFGDGTRLSIL.

The chain joins TRBV25-1 to TRBJ2-5, with a tentative D call TRBD2 (6 bases). This CDR3 has 16 residues. V was clipped by 6 bases and J by 0 bases, with 17 bases between them. Germline V gene sequence: CDR1 MGHDK, CDR2 SYGVNS. CDR3 nucleotide sequence: TGTGCCAGCAGCCTTGACGGGCGGGGCAACCAAGAGACCCAGTACTTC. This sequence encodes CASSLDGRGNQETQYF.

A few counts support this clonotype. The CDR3 here is CASSLATTTTSGNTIYF. CDR3 DNA: TGTGCCAGCAGCTTAGCCACAACTACAACTTCTGGAAACACCATATATTTT. The chain couples TRBV7-2 to TRBJ1-3; D is undetermined. The CDR3 consists of 17 residues. V was pared by 0 bases and J by 1 base, with 13 bases between. Germline V CDR1 and CDR2: SGHTA, FQGNSA.

This clonotype was observed at least ten times. This CDR3 is CSVEKDRSYEQYF. DNA of the CDR3: TGCAGCGTTGAGAAGGACAGGTCCTACGAGCAGTACTTC. The genes are TRBV29-1 and TRBJ2-7; 7 nucleotides match TRBD1. CDR1 and CDR2 from the germline V gene are SQVTM and ANQGSEA. This CDR3 is 13 amino acids long. The V gene end was trimmed by 3 bases and the J gene end by 1 base; junction bases not matched to a gene: 3.

This clonotype was detected ten times or more. The chain joins TRBV6-5 to TRBJ1-5; TRBD1 is a possible D gene (6 bases). The CDR3 covers 15 residues. CDR1 and CDR2 from the germline V gene are MNHEY and SVGAGI. Trimming took 5 bases from V and 5 from J, leaving 16 bases between them. Written as DNA, the CDR3 is TGTGCCAGCAGTAACGGTCGCGGACAGCATCAGCCCCAGCATTTT. It specifies CASSNGRGQHQPQHF.

Remarks on this clonotype: Possible read error: a much larger clone is one base away. The gene calls are TRBV7-8 and TRBJ1-5; D not resolved. This CDR3 contains 15 residues. V was clipped by 8 bases and J by 4 bases, with 18 bases between them. The V gene's germline CDR1 is SGHVS and CDR2 FQNEAQ. DNA of the CDR3: TGTGCCAGCGGCCCCCGGGAGTTCTTGAATCAGCCCCAGCATTTT. Amino acid sequence: CASGPREFLNQPQHF.

The sample holds a few counts of this clonotype. The chain employs TRBV12-3 or TRBV12-4 and TRBJ1-4, with D uncertain. The V end was cut by 7 bases, the J end by 3 bases, with 12 bases between. This CDR3 is 14 amino acids long. The CDR3 loop is CASTPGWSNEKLFF. In DNA, the CDR3 is TGTGCCAGCACCCCCGGTTGGTCTAATGAAAAACTGTTTTTT.

The sample holds many counts of this clonotype. V usage is TRBV15 and J usage is TRBJ2-5; 7 bases agree with TRBD1. CDR3 length: 13 residues. Germline V gives CDR1 LNHNV, CDR2 YYDKDF (reference sequence). Unmatched junction bases numbered 7, after V lost 5 bases and J lost 7 bases. This chain's CDR3 is CATSRTGGPTQYF. Written as DNA, the CDR3 is TGTGCCACCAGCCGGACAGGTGGACCGACCCAGTACTTC.

A few counts support this clonotype. The J gene is TRBJ2-1, the V gene TRBV29-1; D gene ambiguous. Trimming took 3 bases from V and 1 from J, leaving 4 bases between them. Per germline, CDR1 SQVTM and CDR2 ANQGSEA. This CDR3 has 12 residues. The CDR3 DNA follows: TGCAGCGTTGAGGGTTCCTACAATGAGCAGTTCTTC. It codes for CSVEGSYNEQFF.

This clonotype has only a few counts. This chain links TRBV4-1 with TRBJ1-1, with a tentative D call TRBD1 (5 bases). This CDR3 comprises 12 residues. The germline gives CDR1 MGHRA, CDR2 YSYEKL. The ends were cut back, 5 bases at V and 6 bases at J, with 10 bases in the middle. The CDR3 is CASSNWDAEAFF. The CDR3 region has the DNA TGCGCCAGCAGCAACTGGGACGCTGAAGCTTTCTTT.

With regard to this clonotype: A much larger clone sits a single nucleotide away, making a read error possible. The chain links TRBV20-1 to TRBJ2-7; no clear D gene. The ends were cut back, 4 bases at V and 5 bases at J, with 12 bases in the middle. CDR3 length equals 12 residues. Germline CDR1 and CDR2: DFQATT and SNEGSKA (reference sequence). The CDR3 loop is CSATVLGHEQYF. CDR3 sequence (DNA): TGCAGTGCTACGGTCCTCGGCCACGAGCAGTACTTC.

This clonotype was seen a handful of times. The J gene is TRBJ1-6, the V gene TRBV20-1, with D tentatively TRBD1 (5 bases). Trimming shortened V by 4 bases and J by 7 bases, and 20 bases separated the two germline ends. The CDR3 totals 16 residues. CDR1 DFQATT and CDR2 SNEGSKA come from the germline V gene (reference sequence). CDR3 amino acids: CSATGSRGGRNSPLHF. As DNA, the CDR3 is TGCAGTGCTACGGGATCTAGGGGAGGGAGGAATTCACCCCTCCACTTT.

The table lists this clonotype with a few counts. The CDR3 protein is CATSLGTREAFF. CDR3 coding DNA: TGTGCCACCTCGTTGGGTACACGGGAAGCTTTCTTT. The rearrangement joins TRBV28 to TRBJ1-1; no clear D. The CDR3 extends over 12 amino acids. Trimming left V 10 bases short and J 8 bases short, with 17 bases between. CDR1 and CDR2 from the germline V gene are MDHEN and SYDVKM.

This clonotype was detected many times. This chain connects TRBV7-9 to TRBJ1-4, with D uncertain. This CDR3 is 12 amino acids long. The germline gives CDR1 SEHNR, CDR2 FQNEAQ (reference sequence). Trimming pared 4 bases from V and 8 bases from J, leaving 8 bases between. The CDR3 DNA reads as TGTGCCAGCAGCTCCCGGCCGGAAAAACTGTTTTTT. This codes for CASSSRPEKLFF. The full variable domain, with the rest looked up from reference TRBV7-9 and TRBJ1-4, is DTGVSQNPRHKITKRGQNVTFRCDPISEHNRLYWYRQTLGQGPEFLTYFQNEAQLEKSRLLSDRFSAERPKGSFSTLEIQRTEQGDSAMYLCASSSRPEKLFFGSGTQLSVL.

With regard to this clonotype: A much larger clone is a single base away; this may be a read error. The chain links TRBV12-3 or TRBV12-4 to TRBJ1-5; 9 bases fit TRBD1. CDR3 length: 13 amino acids. J lost 7 bases, V lost 6 bases, and 4 bases had no gene match. The CDR3 DNA sequence: TGTGCCAGCAGGGGACAGGGTCAACAGCCCCAGCATTTT. This sequence encodes CASRGQGQQPQHF.

In its sample, this clonotype was seen a few times. The rearrangement links TRBV4-1 to TRBJ2-5; maybe TRBD1 (6 bases). Looked up from germline, CDR1 is MGHRA and CDR2 is YSYEKL. The length of the CDR3 is 13 residues. V shed 4 bases and J shed 5 bases, with 11 bases lying between them. DNA of the CDR3: TGCGCCAGCAGCCTTACAGGGTTCGAGACCCAGTACTTC. It codes for CASSLTGFETQYF.

Concerning this clonotype: At one of its ends the junction is not consistent with the germline gene, which may arise from a read error. The chain has TRBV7-7 and TRBJ1-2, with D uncertain. CDR3 length: 14 residues. Germline values: CDR1 SSHAT, CDR2 FNYEAQ (reference sequence). The CDR3 protein is CASSPNIWNYGYTF. The DNA for the CDR3 is TGTGCTAGCAGCCCGAACATTTGGAACTATGGCTACACCTTC.

In its sample, this clonotype was seen many times. This rearrangement joins TRBV20-1 to TRBJ1-1; 7 positions match TRBD1. V lost 6 bases and J lost 5; bases outside the gene matches: 9. The CDR3 is 13 amino acids. Germline assignment: CDR1 DFQATT and CDR2 SNEGSKA (reference sequence). The CDR3 protein is CSAATGTITEAFF. Written as DNA, the CDR3 is TGCAGTGCGGCGACAGGGACGATAACTGAAGCTTTCTTT.

This chain uses TRBV29-1 with TRBJ2-2, with D perhaps TRBD2 (5 bases). CDR1 and CDR2 from the germline V gene are SQVTM and ANQGSEA. The V end lost 4 bases, the J end lost 6 bases, and 6 bases lay between the germline ends. The CDR3 covers 11 residues. The CDR3 DNA reads TGCAGCGTTGGGAGGTCCGGGGAGCTGTTTTTT. Protein: CSVGRSGELFF.

Ten or more counts support this clonotype. The genes are TRBV2 and TRBJ1-1; no reliable D call. V was trimmed by 10 bases and J by 1 base, leaving 13 bases between them. The CDR3 runs 13 residues. The V gene's germline CDR1 is SNHLY and CDR2 FYNNEI. CDR3: CATHNDGNTEAFF. In nucleotides, the CDR3 is TGTGCCACCCATAATGACGGGAACACTGAAGCTTTCTTT.

The chain employs TRBV5-4 and TRBJ2-2; the D gene could be TRBD1 or TRBD2 (5 bases each). The germline gives CDR1 SGHNT, CDR2 YYREEE (reference sequence). The V end was cut by 2 bases, the J end by 3 bases, with 11 bases between. The CDR3 has 15 residues. The chain's CDR3 is CASSFGGGHTGELFF. CDR3 nucleotide sequence: TGTGCCAGCAGCTTTGGTGGGGGTCACACCGGGGAGCTGTTTTTT.

This clonotype has a handful of counts. The V and J genes are TRBV2 and TRBJ1-1, with TRBD1 as a possible D gene (5 bases). The V gene lost 5 bases and the J gene lost 0 bases, with 16 bases spanning the gap. The CDR3 runs to 16 residues. Germline CDR1 SNHLY, CDR2 FYNNEI. CDR3 sequence: CASSSDLREMNTEAFF. CDR3 bases: TGTGCCAGCAGTTCCGACCTCAGGGAAATGAACACTGAAGCTTTCTTT. Supplemented by reference TRBV2 and TRBJ1-1, the full variable domain reads EPEVTQTPSHQVTQMGQEVILRCVPISNHLYFYWYRQILGQKVEFLVSFYNNEISEKSEIFDDQFSVERPDGSNFTLKIRSTKLEDSAMYFCASSSDLREMNTEAFFGQGTRLTVV.

CDR3 DNA sequence: TGCGCCAGCAGCCAAGGGGGACAGGGGTATCAGCCCCAGCATTTT. This gives the protein CASSQGGQGYQPQHF. The rearrangement links TRBV4-1 to TRBJ1-5; 10 nucleotides agree with TRBD1. Germline V gene sequence: CDR1 MGHRA, CDR2 YSYEKL. V shed 1 base and J 5 bases; nucleotides not matched to a gene: 2. This CDR3 is built from 15 residues.

Of note for this clonotype: A much bigger clone sits one base away, suggesting this may be a read error. The CDR3 nucleotides read TGTGCCAGCAGGCGTCGGGAGGCCTTTCTCGAGCAGTACTTC. Residues: CASRRREAFLEQYF. The rearrangement joins TRBV5-5 to TRBJ2-7; 7 positions match TRBD2. There are 14 residues in the CDR3. Germline trimming cut 5 bases from V and 6 bases from J; bases unmatched to any gene: 11. CDR1 is SGHKS, CDR2 YYEKEE, per germline (reference sequence).

The V call is TRBV7-2, the J call TRBJ2-7; 14 nucleotides line up with TRBD2. Germline values: CDR1 SGHTA, CDR2 FQGNSA. Trimming cost V 6 bases and J 5 bases; bases outside gene matches: 15. The CDR3 covers 18 residues. The CDR3 is CASSPSLTSGGVGDEQYF. Written as DNA, the CDR3 is TGTGCCAGCAGTCCCTCCCTGACTAGCGGGGGGGTTGGAGACGAGCAGTACTTC.

This clonotype was seen just once. The J gene is TRBJ2-6, the V gene TRBV24-1; no clear D. The V gene lost 2 bases and the J gene lost 0 bases, with 4 bases spanning the gap. The CDR3 consists of 15 residues. The germline CDR1 and CDR2 sequences are KGHDR and SFDVKD. The CDR3 DNA sequence: TGTGCCACCAGTGATTCACTCTCTGGGGCCAACGTCCTGACTTTC. Translated, it gives CATSDSLSGANVLTF.